This note documents a single TCR beta chain sequence. CDR1 is MGHRA and CDR2 is YSYEKL in the germline V gene. This CDR3 spans 15 amino acids. V shed 0 bases and J shed 5 bases, with 13 bases lying between them. Combining a sample-barcoded 5' primer with a J-beta primer mix, a second PCR ran for about 7 to 11 cycles. TCRdb re-analysed the 5' RACE reads in MiXCR, keeping a single row per CDR3 protein. Here the sample spans about 1.4 million distinct CDR3 sequences, roughly 59% being singletons. This sample stems from a study of blood T cells in healthy people across ages. The study isolated at least 6.5 million PBMCs from each sample.

This TCR derives from a man aged 18 to 29 in good health. The sequenced sample consisted of blood. The chain recombines TRBV4-1 with TRBJ1-1; D uncertain. The CDR3 DNA is TGCGCCAGCAGCCAAGATCCCGGAGGGAGGACTGAAGCTTTCTTT. It codes for CASSQDPGGRTEAFF.